What follows are 10 T cell receptor beta chains derived from one specimen sequenced in a study of regulatory T cells in long-lasting Graves disease. Construction of TCR beta libraries relied on iRepertoire HTBI primers and on Arm-PCR targeting CDR3 regions. TCRdb passed the multiplex PCR reads through MiXCR, listing each CDR3 protein once. The sample holds 300,000 to 350,000 distinct CDR3 sequences; around 20% are singletons and the top ten take just under 30%. The time point was: persistent/refractory GD, antithyroid drugs over 5 years with positive TRAb. RNA extracted from PBMCs served as the sequencing template. The source was peripheral blood mononuclear cells (PBMCs), collected when the disease was refractory, from a patient treated with antithyroid drugs. The receptors come from a female donor with Graves disease.

Ten or more counts support this clonotype. V and J are TRBV28 and TRBJ1-5; TRBD1 matches 7 bases. The CDR3 extends over 14 amino acids. Germline trimming cut 6 bases from V and 3 bases from J; bases unmatched to any gene: 5. CDR1 and CDR2 from the germline V gene are MDHEN and SYDVKM. CDR3 DNA sequence: TGTGCCAGCAGGGGGGGACAGTCCAATCAGCCCCAGCATTTT. Encoded protein: CASRGGQSNQPQHF.

This clonotype came up a few times. The chain combines TRBV24-1 with TRBJ2-6; TRBD2 matches 7 bases. There are 15 residues in the CDR3. Germline CDR1 KGHDR, CDR2 SFDVKD. Trimming took 7 bases from V and 0 from J; bases not matched to a gene: 2. CDR3 coding DNA: TGTGCCACCAGGGGGGGGTCCTCTGGGGCCAACGTCCTGACTTTC. Protein product: CATRGGSSGANVLTF.

This clonotype was seen ten or more times. The chain has TRBV7-9 and TRBJ2-7; tentative D call: TRBD1 (5 bases). The CDR3 spans 12 residues. V lost 3 bases to trimming and J lost 3 bases, with 6 bases between them. Germline V gene lookup returns CDR1 SEHNR and CDR2 FQNEAQ (reference sequence). CDR3 loop: CASSFTGYEQYF. The CDR3 region has the DNA TGTGCCAGCAGCTTCACAGGCTACGAGCAGTACTTC.

This clonotype is a singleton in its sample. A far larger clone is one nucleotide away, so this likely arose from a read error. The rearrangement uses TRBV2 and TRBJ2-3; 8 positions agree with TRBD1. The last part of the DNA fits TRBJ2-5 better; the J call may be wrong. CDR1 and CDR2 (germline): SNHLY, FYNNEI. This CDR3 is built from 15 residues. DNA of the CDR3: TGTGCCAGCAGTGATCCGGACAGGGCGGAAGAGGCCCAGTACTTC. Protein sequence: CASSDPDRAEEAQYF.

There are a few counts of this clonotype. V usage is TRBV7-9 and J usage is TRBJ1-3; no firm D call. CDR1 and CDR2 from the germline V gene are SEHNR and FQNEAQ (reference sequence). CDR3 length: 11 residues. Trimming pared 2 bases from V and 8 bases from J, leaving 4 bases between. Written as DNA, the CDR3 is TGTGCCAGCAGCTTACAGTACACCATATATTTT. Its protein product is CASSLQYTIYF.

In the case of this clonotype: A much more abundant neighbour one base away suggests this may be a read error. The missing conserved phenylalanine or tryptophan at the end of this CDR3 makes a read error likely. The chain's CDR3 is CSAMGGNGETQYS. The CDR3 coding sequence is TGCAGTGCGATGGGAGGGAACGGGGAGACCCAGTACTCC. The V gene is TRBV20-1, the J gene TRBJ2-5, with 7 bases matching TRBD2. With 6 bases clipped from V and 5 bases from J, the junction kept 9 bases outside the gene matches. Per the germline V gene, CDR1 is DFQATT and CDR2 is SNEGSKA (reference sequence). This CDR3 is 13 amino acids long.

A single count supports this clonotype. Given a much more abundant clone one base away, this may be a read error. The rearrangement joins TRBV30 to TRBJ1-1; D gene ambiguous. Germline assignment: CDR1 GTSNPN and CDR2 SVGIG (reference sequence). This CDR3 comprises 13 residues. CDR3 region: CAWSGQLNTEASF. The CDR3 coding sequence is TGTGCCTGGAGTGGACAACTGAACACTGAAGCTTCCTTT.

The chain employs TRBV7-9 and TRBJ1-3, with a tentative D call TRBD1 (6 bases). Trimming removed 7 bases at V and 0 bases at J, with 10 bases between. CDR1 is SEHNR, CDR2 FQNEAQ, per germline (reference sequence). CDR3 length: 14 residues. The CDR3 coding sequence is TGTGCCAGCATCCGGGACACCTCTGGAAACACCATATATTTT. Protein sequence: CASIRDTSGNTIYF.

The sample holds many counts of this clonotype. The chain uses TRBV11-2 and TRBJ1-1; tentatively, D is TRBD1 (5 bases). Looked up from germline, CDR1 is SGHAT and CDR2 is FQNNGV. The V end lost 1 base, the J end lost 4 bases, and 13 bases lay between the germline ends. The CDR3 covers 15 residues. CDR3 residues: CASSLVTLQGTEAFF. CDR3 nucleotide sequence: TGTGCCAGCAGCTTAGTTACCCTCCAGGGCACTGAAGCTTTCTTT.

As for this clonotype: A much larger clone sits a single nucleotide away, making a read error possible. Lacking the conserved final phenylalanine or tryptophan, this CDR3 likely reflects a read error. The rearrangement joins TRBV7-8 to TRBJ1-2; 8 positions agree with TRBD1. The CDR3 is made up of 13 amino acids. Germline CDR1 SGHVS, CDR2 FQNEAQ. J lost 4 bases, V lost 6 bases, and 4 bases had no gene match. Written as DNA, the CDR3 is TGTGCCAGCAGTTACGGGACAGGCTATGGCTACACCTTA. Translation: CASSYGTGYGYTL.